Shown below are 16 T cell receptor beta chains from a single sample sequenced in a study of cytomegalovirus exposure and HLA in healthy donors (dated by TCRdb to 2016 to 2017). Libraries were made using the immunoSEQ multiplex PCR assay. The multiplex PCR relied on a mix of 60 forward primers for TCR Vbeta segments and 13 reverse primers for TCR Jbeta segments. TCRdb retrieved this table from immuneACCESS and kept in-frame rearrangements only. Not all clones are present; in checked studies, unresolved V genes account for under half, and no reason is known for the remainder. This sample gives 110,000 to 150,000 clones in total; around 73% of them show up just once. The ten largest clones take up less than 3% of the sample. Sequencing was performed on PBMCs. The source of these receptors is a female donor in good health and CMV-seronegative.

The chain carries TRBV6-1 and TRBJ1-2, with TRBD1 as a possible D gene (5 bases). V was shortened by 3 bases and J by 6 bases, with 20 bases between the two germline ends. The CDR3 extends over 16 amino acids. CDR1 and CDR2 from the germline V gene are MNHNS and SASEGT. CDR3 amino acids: CASSDARAASRNGYTF. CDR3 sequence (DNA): TGTGCCAGCAGTGATGCCAGGGCCGCGTCCCGTAATGGCTACACCTTC.

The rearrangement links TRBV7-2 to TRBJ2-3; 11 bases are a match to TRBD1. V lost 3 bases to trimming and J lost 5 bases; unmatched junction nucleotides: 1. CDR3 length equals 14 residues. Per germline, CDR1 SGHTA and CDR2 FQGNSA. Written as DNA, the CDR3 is TGTGCCAGCAGCTTGGGACAGGGGGTAGATACGCAGTATTTT. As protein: CASSLGQGVDTQYF.

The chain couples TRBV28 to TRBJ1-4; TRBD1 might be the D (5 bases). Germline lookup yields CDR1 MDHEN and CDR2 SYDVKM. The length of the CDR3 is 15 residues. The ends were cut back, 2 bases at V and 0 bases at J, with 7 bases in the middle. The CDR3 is CASSLGGTTNEKLFF. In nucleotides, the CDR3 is TGTGCCAGCAGTTTAGGGGGGACAACTAATGAAAAACTGTTTTTT.

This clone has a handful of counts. CDR3 loop: CASSSIAGGIQETQYF. In DNA form, the CDR3 reads TGTGCCAGCAGTTCAATAGCGGGGGGGATACAAGAGACCCAGTACTTC. V and J are TRBV27 and TRBJ2-5; 11 positions match TRBD2. Germline CDR1 reads MNHEY; CDR2 reads SMNVEV (reference sequence). V lost 4 bases and J lost 2; bases outside the gene matches: 6. The CDR3 spans 16 residues.

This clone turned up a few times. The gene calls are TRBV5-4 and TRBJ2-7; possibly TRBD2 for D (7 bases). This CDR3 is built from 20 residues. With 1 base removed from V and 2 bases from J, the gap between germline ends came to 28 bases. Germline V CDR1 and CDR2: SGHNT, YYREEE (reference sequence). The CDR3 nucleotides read TGTGCCAGCAGCTTGAGGGGGGGACGGGCCCGGAGGGACTCGACCTACGAGCAGTACTTC. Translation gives CASSLRGGRARRDSTYEQYF.

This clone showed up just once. CDR3 nucleotides: TGTGCCTGGAGTGGAGGGACAGGGGCTATTGTCTCCTACGAGCAGTACTTC. Translation: CAWSGGTGAIVSYEQYF. This chain links TRBV30 with TRBJ2-7; TRBD1 agrees at 10 bases. V shed 1 base, J shed 0 bases, and the junction held 9 bases outside the gene matches. This CDR3 is 17 amino acids long. Germline CDR1 and CDR2: GTSNPN and SVGIG (reference sequence).

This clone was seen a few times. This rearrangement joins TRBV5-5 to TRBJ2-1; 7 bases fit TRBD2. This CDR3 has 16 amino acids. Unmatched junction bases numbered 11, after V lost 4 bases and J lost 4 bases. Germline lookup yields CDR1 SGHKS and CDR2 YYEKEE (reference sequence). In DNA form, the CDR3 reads TGTGCCAGCAGCCTTCGGGGAGGGACGGCTTACAATGAGCAGTTCTTC. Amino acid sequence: CASSLRGGTAYNEQFF.

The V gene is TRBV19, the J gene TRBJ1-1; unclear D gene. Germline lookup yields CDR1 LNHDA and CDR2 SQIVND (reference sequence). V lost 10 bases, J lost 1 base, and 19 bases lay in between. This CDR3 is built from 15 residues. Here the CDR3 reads CATRHPRRGNTEAFF. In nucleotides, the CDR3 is TGTGCCACCCGGCACCCAAGGCGGGGGAACACTGAAGCTTTCTTT.

The CDR3 DNA sequence: TGCGCCAGCAGCTTCGAGGGGGCTGTAGGCTACACCTTC. Translating it yields CASSFEGAVGYTF. The chain recombines TRBV5-1 with TRBJ1-2; 7 nucleotides line up with TRBD1. V trimming: 2 bases; J trimming: 8 bases; junction bases outside the gene matches: 6. This CDR3 contains 13 residues. The germline V gene has CDR1 SGHRS and CDR2 YFSETQ.

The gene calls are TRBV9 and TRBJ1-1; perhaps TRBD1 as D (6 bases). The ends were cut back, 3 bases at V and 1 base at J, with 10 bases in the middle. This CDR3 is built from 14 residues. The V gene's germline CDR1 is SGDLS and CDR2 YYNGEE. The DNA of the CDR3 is TGTGCCAGCAGCGCAGGGACATCGAACACTGAAGCTTTCTTT. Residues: CASSAGTSNTEAFF.

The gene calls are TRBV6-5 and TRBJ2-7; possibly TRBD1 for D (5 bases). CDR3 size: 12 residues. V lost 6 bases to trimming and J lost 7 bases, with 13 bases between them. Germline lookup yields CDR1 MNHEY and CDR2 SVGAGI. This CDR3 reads CASSAGIWEQYF. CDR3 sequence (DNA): TGTGCCAGCAGCGCAGGGATCTGGGAGCAGTACTTC.

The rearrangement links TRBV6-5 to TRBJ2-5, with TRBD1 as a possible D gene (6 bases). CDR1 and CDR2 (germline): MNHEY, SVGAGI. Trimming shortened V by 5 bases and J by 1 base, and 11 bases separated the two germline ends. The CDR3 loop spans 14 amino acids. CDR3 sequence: CASSGRTVQETQYF. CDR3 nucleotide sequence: TGTGCCAGCAGTGGGCGGACAGTCCAAGAGACCCAGTACTTC.

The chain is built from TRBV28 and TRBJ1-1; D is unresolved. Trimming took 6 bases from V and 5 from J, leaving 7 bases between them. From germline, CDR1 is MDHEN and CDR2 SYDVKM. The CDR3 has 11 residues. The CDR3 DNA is TGTGCCAGCAGCACGGGAACTGAAGCTTTCTTT. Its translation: CASSTGTEAFF.

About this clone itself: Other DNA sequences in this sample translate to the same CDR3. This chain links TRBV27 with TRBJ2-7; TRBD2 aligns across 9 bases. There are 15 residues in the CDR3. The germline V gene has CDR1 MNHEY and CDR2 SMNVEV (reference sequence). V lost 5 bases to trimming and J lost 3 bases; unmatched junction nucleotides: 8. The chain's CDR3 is CASSPRGSGSYEQYF. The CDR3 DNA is TGTGCCAGCAGTCCCCGCGGTAGCGGGAGCTACGAGCAGTACTTC.

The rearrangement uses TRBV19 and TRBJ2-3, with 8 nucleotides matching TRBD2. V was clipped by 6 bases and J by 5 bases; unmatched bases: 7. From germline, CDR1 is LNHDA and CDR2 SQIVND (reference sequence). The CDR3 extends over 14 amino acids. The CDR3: CASRKAGAGDTQYF. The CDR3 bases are TGTGCCAGTAGGAAAGCGGGGGCGGGAGATACGCAGTATTTT.

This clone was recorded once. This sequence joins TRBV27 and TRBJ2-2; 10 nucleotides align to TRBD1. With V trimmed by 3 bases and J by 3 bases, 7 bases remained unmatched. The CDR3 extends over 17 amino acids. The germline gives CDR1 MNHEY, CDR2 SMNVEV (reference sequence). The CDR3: CASSLFGGTGDTGELFF. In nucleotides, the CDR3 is TGTGCCAGCAGTTTGTTTGGGGGGACAGGGGACACCGGGGAGCTGTTTTTT.